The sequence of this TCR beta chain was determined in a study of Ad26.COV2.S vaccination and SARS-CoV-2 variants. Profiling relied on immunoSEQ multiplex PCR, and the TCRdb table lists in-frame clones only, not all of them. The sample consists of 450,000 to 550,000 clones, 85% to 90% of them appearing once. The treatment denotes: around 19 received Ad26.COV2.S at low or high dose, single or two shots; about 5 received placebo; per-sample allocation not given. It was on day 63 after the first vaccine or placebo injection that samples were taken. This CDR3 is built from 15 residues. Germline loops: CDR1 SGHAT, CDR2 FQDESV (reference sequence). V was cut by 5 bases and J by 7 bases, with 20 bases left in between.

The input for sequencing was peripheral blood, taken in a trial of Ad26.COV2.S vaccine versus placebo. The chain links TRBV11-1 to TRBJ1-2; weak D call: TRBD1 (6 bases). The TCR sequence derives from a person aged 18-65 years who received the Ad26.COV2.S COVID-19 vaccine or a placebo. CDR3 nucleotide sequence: TGTGCCAGCAGCCCGTCGACAGGATTCAGAAGTGGCTACACCTTC. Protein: CASSPSTGFRSGYTF. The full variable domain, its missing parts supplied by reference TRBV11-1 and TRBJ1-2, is EAEVAQSPRYKITEKSQAVAFWCDPISGHATLYWYRQILGQGPELLVQFQDESVVDDSQLPKDRFSAERLKGVDSTLKIQPAELGDSAMYLCASSPSTGFRSGYTFGSGTRLTVV.